The rows below give T cell receptor beta chains drawn from one sample of a study of T cell repertoires in ileal Crohn's disease. Libraries were prepared by immunoSEQ multiplex PCR; TCRdb keeps only in-frame clonotypes and omits some of them. The repertoire holds tens of thousands of clones, with around 80% as singletons. Sequencing was performed on ileal tissue. The source of these receptors is an adult with Crohn's disease. Both conserved end residues are part of each CDR3. Each record gives: D gene, V gene, clone size, J gene, CDR3 length, CDR3 protein, CDR3 DNA. D genes are given only for firm matches. Clone size is not always given. Where it is, it says once, few, many or a class for expanded clones.

NA	TRBV6-5	NA	TRBJ2-3	16	CASSYSREYSTDTQYF	TGTGCCAGCAGTTACTCGAGAGAATATAGCACAGATACGCAGTATTTT
NA	TRBV9	NA	TRBJ2-7	12	CASSGKGDEQYF	TGTGCCAGCAGTGGTAAGGGGGACGAGCAGTACTTC
NA	TRBV5-4	NA	TRBJ1-1	16	CASSWGGVAMNTEAFF	TGTGCCAGCAGCTGGGGAGGGGTGGCCATGAACACTGAAGCTTTCTTT
NA	TRBV4-3	NA	TRBJ1-2	14	CASSQDRQLYGYTF	TGCGCCAGCAGCCAAGATAGACAGCTCTATGGCTACACCTTC
NA	TRBV7-8	NA	TRBJ1-1	14	CASSLVLGATEAFF	TGTGCCAGCAGCTTAGTGTTGGGGGCCACTGAAGCTTTCTTT
TRBD1	TRBV7-3	NA	TRBJ1-6	15	CASSRQGGQGSPLHF	TGTGCCAGCAGCCGGCAGGGGGGCCAGGGCTCACCCCTCCACTTT
TRBD1	TRBV5-1	NA	TRBJ1-2	13	CASRQGNFYGYTF	TGCGCCAGCAGACAGGGGAACTTCTATGGCTACACCTTC
NA	TRBV10-3	NA	TRBJ1-4	14	CAIRRTIGDEKLFF	TGTGCCATCAGGAGGACAATTGGGGATGAAAAACTGTTTTTT
NA	TRBV4-2	NA	TRBJ2-7	15	CASSQDWVASYEQYF	TGTGCCAGCAGCCAAGATTGGGTAGCTTCCTACGAGCAGTACTTC
TRBD1	TRBV29-1	NA	TRBJ1-1	15	CSVGLTGTGNAEAFF	TGCAGCGTTGGGCTGACAGGGACTGGGAACGCTGAAGCTTTCTTT
NA	TRBV19	few	TRBJ1-5	13	CASSIRRNQPQHF	TGTGCCAGTAGTATCAGGCGCAATCAGCCCCAGCATTTT
TRBD1	TRBV12-5	NA	TRBJ1-2	14	CASGLTGFNYGYTF	TGTGCTAGTGGGTTGACAGGGTTCAACTATGGCTACACCTTC
TRBD1	TRBV4-3	NA	TRBJ2-7	14	CASSHGTGSYEQYF	TGCGCCAGCAGCCACGGGACAGGGTCCTACGAGCAGTACTTC
NA	TRBV5-6	NA	TRBJ1-2	14	CASSRGQNNYGYTF	TGTGCCAGCAGCAGAGGACAGAATAACTATGGCTACACCTTC
TRBD1	TRBV4-3	NA	TRBJ1-2	17	CASSQDLAWTGGEGYTF	TGCGCCAGCAGCCAAGACTTAGCTTGGACAGGGGGGGAAGGCTACACCTTC
NA	TRBV25-1	NA	TRBJ1-5	14	CASSEPGVYQPQHF	TGTGCCAGCAGTGAACCAGGGGTATATCAGCCCCAGCATTTT
TRBD1	TRBV18	NA	TRBJ2-7	14	CASSRTGDGYEQYF	TGTGCCAGCTCACGTACAGGGGATGGCTACGAGCAGTACTTC
TRBD2	TRBV7-8	NA	TRBJ2-7	14	CASSLGRGRDEQYF	TGTGCCAGCAGCTTAGGCCGGGGGAGGGACGAGCAGTACTTC
NA	TRBV7-6	NA	TRBJ2-3	12	CASSSAGDTQYF	TGTGCCAGCAGCTCGGCGGGGGATACGCAGTATTTT
NA	TRBV18	NA	TRBJ1-1	14	CASSPQGKATEAFF	TGTGCCAGCTCACCGCAGGGGAAGGCGACTGAAGCTTTCTTT
NA	TRBV7-8	NA	TRBJ1-1	13	CASSFGGWTEAFF	TGTGCCAGCAGCTTTGGGGGGTGGACTGAAGCTTTCTTT
NA	TRBV19	NA	TRBJ1-1	13	CASSVFLGTEAFF	TGTGCCAGTAGTGTGTTCCTAGGCACTGAAGCTTTCTTT
NA	TRBV18	NA	TRBJ1-2	14	CASSPDSRNYGYTF	TGTGCCAGCTCTCCCGACAGCCGAAACTATGGCTACACCTTC
NA	TRBV19	NA	TRBJ1-2	12	CASSLRRDGYTF	TGTGCCAGTAGTCTCCGCAGGGATGGCTACACCTTC
NA	TRBV27	NA	TRBJ2-1	13	CASRPRVHDEQFF	TGTGCCAGCAGACCCAGGGTTCATGATGAGCAGTTCTTC
NA	TRBV19	NA	TRBJ1-2	12	CATRQWDYGYTF	TGTGCCACCAGACAGTGGGACTATGGCTACACCTTC
TRBD2	TRBV7-2	NA	TRBJ2-3	13	CASQRGGPDTQYF	TGTGCCAGTCAGCGGGGGGGGCCAGATACGCAGTATTTT
TRBD2	TRBV5-1	NA	TRBJ2-3	15	CASSLTSGAADTQYF	TGCGCCAGCAGCTTGACTAGCGGGGCGGCAGATACGCAGTATTTT
NA	TRBV5-4	NA	TRBJ1-2	14	CASSQPTQLGGYTF	TGTGCCAGCAGCCAACCGACACAACTCGGAGGCTACACCTTC
TRBD1	TRBV5-1	NA	TRBJ1-2	14	CASSQGTGPYGYTF	TGCGCCAGCAGCCAGGGGACAGGGCCCTATGGCTACACCTTC